The 3 T cell receptor beta chains listed next were all sequenced from one sample in a study of blood T cell repertoires in COVID-19. The table came from immunoSEQ multiplex PCR; TCRdb's copy has only in-frame clones and leaves some out. Of roughly 130,000 clones listed, over 65% are singletons. Sequenced: peripheral blood. Receptors originate from a woman in her seventies with acute or convalescent COVID-19.

V gene TRBV9 combines with J gene TRBJ2-7; 7 positions match TRBD1. CDR3 length: 15 amino acids. J was trimmed by 3 bases and V by 0 bases; bases with no gene match: 6. Germline CDR1 and CDR2: SGDLS and YYNGEE. CDR3 sequence (DNA): TGTGCCAGCAGCGTAGAGCCGACAGGGAGCTACGAGCAGTACTTC. This codes for CASSVEPTGSYEQYF.

This clone was counted once. The DNA for the CDR3 is TGTGCCATCAGGGGGACTAGCGGGGGCTACACAGATACGCAGTATTTT. Translating gives CAIRGTSGGYTDTQYF. The chain joins TRBV10-3 to TRBJ2-3; 14 nucleotides align to TRBD2. Germline values: CDR1 ENHRY, CDR2 SYGVKD. The CDR3 totals 16 residues. The junction had 4 bases not matched to a gene; V was cut back by 6 bases and J by 2 bases.

This chain links TRBV30 with TRBJ1-5; no reliable D call. The CDR3 runs 14 residues. Trimming shortened V by 0 bases and J by 6 bases, and 12 bases separated the two germline ends. CDR1 GTSNPN and CDR2 SVGIG come from the germline V gene (reference sequence). The CDR3 loop is CAWSVAGVGQPQHF. The DNA of the CDR3 is TGTGCCTGGAGTGTTGCCGGGGTTGGTCAGCCCCAGCATTTT.